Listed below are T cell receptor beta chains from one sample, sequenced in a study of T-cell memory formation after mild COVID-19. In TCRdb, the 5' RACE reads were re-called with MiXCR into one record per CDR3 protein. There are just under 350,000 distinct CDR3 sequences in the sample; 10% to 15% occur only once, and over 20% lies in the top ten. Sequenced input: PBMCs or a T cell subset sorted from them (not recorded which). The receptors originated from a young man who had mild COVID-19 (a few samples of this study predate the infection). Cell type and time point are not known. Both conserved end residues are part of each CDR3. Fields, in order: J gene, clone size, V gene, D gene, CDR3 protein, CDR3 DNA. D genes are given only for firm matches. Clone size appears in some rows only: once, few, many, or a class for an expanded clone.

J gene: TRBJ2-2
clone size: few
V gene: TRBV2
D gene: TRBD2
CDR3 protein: CASSPLAGVGELFF
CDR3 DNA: TGTGCCAGCAGTCCACTAGCGGGGGTGGGGGAGCTGTTTTTT

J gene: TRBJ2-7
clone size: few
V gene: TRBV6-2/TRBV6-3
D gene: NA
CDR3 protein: CASRPSYPYEQYF
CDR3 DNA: TGTGCCAGCAGACCGTCTTACCCCTACGAGCAGTACTTC

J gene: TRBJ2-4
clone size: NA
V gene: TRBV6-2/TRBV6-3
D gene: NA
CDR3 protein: CASSWSGDLFKNIQYF
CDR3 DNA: TGTGCCAGCAGTTGGTCCGGAGACCTGTTCAAAAACATTCAGTACTTC

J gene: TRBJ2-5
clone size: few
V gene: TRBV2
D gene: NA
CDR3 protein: CASEAGKETQYF
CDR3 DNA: TGTGCCAGCGAGGCTGGGAAAGAGACCCAGTACTTC

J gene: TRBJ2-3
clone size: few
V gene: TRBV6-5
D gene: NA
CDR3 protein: CASSYSGDPSDTQYF
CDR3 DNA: TGTGCCAGCAGTTACTCGGGGGATCCATCAGATACGCAGTATTTT

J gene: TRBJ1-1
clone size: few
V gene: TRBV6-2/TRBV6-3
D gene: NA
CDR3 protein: CASSSLFGYIANTEAFF
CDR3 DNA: TGTGCCAGCAGTTCCCTTTTCGGCTACATAGCGAACACTGAAGCTTTCTTT

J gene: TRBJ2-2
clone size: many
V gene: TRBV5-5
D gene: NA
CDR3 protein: CASSLRQTNTGELFF
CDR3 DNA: TGTGCCAGCAGCTTGAGGCAAACGAACACCGGGGAGCTGTTTTTT

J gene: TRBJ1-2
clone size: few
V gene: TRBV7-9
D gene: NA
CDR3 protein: CASSRRENYGYTF
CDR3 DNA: TGTGCCAGCAGCCGCAGGGAAAACTATGGCTACACCTTC

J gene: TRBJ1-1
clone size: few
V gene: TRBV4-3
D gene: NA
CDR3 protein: CASSQYSTDSNTEAFF
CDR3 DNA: TGCGCCAGCAGCCAATACTCGACAGACTCGAACACTGAAGCTTTCTTT

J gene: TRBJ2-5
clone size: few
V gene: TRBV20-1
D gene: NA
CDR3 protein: CSARNPTGRETQYF
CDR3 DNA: TGCAGTGCTAGAAACCCTACAGGGCGGGAGACCCAGTACTTC

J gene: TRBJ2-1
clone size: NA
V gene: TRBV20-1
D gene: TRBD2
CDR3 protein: CSASGGIHNEQFF
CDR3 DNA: TGCAGTGCTAGCGGGGGGATCCACAATGAGCAGTTCTTC

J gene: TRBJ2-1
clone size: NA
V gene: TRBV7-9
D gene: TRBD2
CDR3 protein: CATPGGGAVYNEQFF
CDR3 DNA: TGTGCCACCCCTGGCGGGGGGGCCGTGTACAATGAGCAGTTCTTC

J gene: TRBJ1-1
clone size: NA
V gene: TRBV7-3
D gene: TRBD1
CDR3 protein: CASSRTGVTSAFF
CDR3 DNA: TGTGCCAGCAGCCGTACAGGGGTAACATCGGCTTTCTTT

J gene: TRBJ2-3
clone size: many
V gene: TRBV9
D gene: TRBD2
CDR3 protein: CASSSGGNTQYF
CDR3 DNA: TGTGCCAGCAGCTCGGGAGGGAATACGCAGTATTTT

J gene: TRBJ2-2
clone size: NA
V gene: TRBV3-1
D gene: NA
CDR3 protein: CASSQDKGFGELFF
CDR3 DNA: TGTGCCAGCAGCCAAGATAAGGGGTTCGGGGAGCTGTTTTTT

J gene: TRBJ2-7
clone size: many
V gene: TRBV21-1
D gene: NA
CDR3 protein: CARNRGQGTPTYEQYF
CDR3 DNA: TGTGCCAGAAATCGTGGACAGGGCACTCCCACCTACGAGCAGTACTTC